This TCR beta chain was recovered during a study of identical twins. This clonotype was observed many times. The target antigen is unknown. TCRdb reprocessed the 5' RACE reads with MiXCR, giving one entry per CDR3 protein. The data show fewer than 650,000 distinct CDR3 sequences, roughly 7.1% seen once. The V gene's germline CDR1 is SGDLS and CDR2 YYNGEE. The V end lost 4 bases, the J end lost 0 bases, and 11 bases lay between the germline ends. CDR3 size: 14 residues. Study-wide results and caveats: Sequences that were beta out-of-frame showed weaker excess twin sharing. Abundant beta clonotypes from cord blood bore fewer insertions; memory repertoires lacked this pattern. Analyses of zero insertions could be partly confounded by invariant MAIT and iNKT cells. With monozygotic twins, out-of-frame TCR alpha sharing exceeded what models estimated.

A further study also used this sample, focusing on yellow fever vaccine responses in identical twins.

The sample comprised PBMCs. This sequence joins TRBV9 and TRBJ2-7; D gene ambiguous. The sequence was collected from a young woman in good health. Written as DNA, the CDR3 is TGTGCCAGCAGCCCAAGGACGGACTCCTACGAGCAGTACTTC. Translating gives CASSPRTDSYEQYF.